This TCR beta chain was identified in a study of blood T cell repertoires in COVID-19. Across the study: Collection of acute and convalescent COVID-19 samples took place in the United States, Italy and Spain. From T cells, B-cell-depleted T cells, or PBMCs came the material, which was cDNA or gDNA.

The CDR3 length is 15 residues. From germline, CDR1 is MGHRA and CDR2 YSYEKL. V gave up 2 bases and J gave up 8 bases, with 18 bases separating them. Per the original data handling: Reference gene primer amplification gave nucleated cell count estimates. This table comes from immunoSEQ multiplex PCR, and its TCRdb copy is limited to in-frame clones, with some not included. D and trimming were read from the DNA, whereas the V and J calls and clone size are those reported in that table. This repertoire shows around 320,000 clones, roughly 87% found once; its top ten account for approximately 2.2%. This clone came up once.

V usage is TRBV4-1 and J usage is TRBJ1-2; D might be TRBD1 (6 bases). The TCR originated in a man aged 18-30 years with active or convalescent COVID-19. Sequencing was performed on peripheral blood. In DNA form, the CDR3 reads TGCGCCAGCAGCCAACCCGGGACACCGGTCCGCGGCTACACCTTC. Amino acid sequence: CASSQPGTPVRGYTF.